These 20 T cell receptor beta chains were sequenced from one sample in a study of chemoradiotherapy in HPV16-positive cancers. Data came from immunoSEQ multiplex PCR; TCRdb stores just in-frame clones and leaves some out. The data show under 20,000 clones, 77% seen once. This sample was obtained from a patient who underwent chemoradiotherapy. The receptor source for this set is a human donor with HPV-associated anogenital cancer.

The chain joins TRBV6-1 to TRBJ2-7; no clear D gene. Trimming shortened V by 7 bases and J by 1 base, and 11 bases separated the two germline ends. CDR1 and CDR2 from the germline V gene are MNHNS and SASEGT. The CDR3 spans 13 residues. The CDR3 DNA is TGTGCCAGCACTCGACAAGCTTCCTACGAGCAGTACTTC. This codes for CASTRQASYEQYF.

The chain uses TRBV5-4 and TRBJ1-1, with a possible D match to TRBD1 (5 bases). CDR1 is SGHNT and CDR2 is YYREEE in the germline V gene (reference sequence). The CDR3 runs 17 residues. V was trimmed by 0 bases and J by 5 bases, leaving 20 bases between them. The CDR3 is CASSLVGRGKGGTEAFF. CDR3 nucleotide sequence: TGTGCCAGCAGCTTGGTGGGACGGGGGAAGGGCGGTACTGAAGCTTTCTTT.

The chain couples TRBV5-1 to TRBJ2-3, with 11 bases matching TRBD1. The V segment lost 4 bases and the J segment 6 bases; nucleotides outside the gene matches: 4. The CDR3 contains 14 residues. Germline CDR1 SGHRS, CDR2 YFSETQ. CDR3 sequence (DNA): TGCGCCAGCAGCCCCGGACAGGGGGCGGATACGCAGTATTTT. The encoded protein is CASSPGQGADTQYF.

This chain links TRBV19 with TRBJ1-2; 7 bases align to TRBD1. Losses at the gene ends were 5 bases for V and 5 bases for J; bases not matched to a gene: 5. The germline V gene encodes CDR1 LNHDA and CDR2 SQIVND (reference sequence). This CDR3 spans 13 amino acids. CDR3 loop: CASSVQGVYGYTF. As DNA, the CDR3 is TGTGCCAGTAGTGTCCAGGGGGTTTATGGCTACACCTTC.

The CDR3 DNA follows: TGTGCCTTTCTGAGGGGGGGCACTGAAGCTTTCTTT. Amino acids: CAFLRGGTEAFF. V gene TRBV5-4 combines with J gene TRBJ1-1; the D gene is possibly TRBD1 (6 bases). Germline assignment: CDR1 SGHNT and CDR2 YYREEE (reference sequence). This CDR3 has 12 amino acids. The germline V and J ends were trimmed by 10 bases and 4 bases, with 14 bases remaining between them.

The chain employs TRBV6-5 and TRBJ2-7, with 7 bases aligning to TRBD1. J was trimmed by 2 bases and V by 6 bases; bases with no gene match: 7. Per the germline V gene, CDR1 is MNHEY and CDR2 is SVGAGI. CDR3 length: 14 residues. The CDR3 DNA sequence: TGTGCCAGCAGACCTCAGACAGGGACCTACGAGCAGTACTTC. This codes for CASRPQTGTYEQYF.

This chain joins TRBV10-2 and TRBJ1-4; TRBD1 might be the D (5 bases). This CDR3 is built from 15 residues. V was pared by 2 bases and J by 3 bases, with 10 bases between. Germline CDR1 WSHSY, CDR2 SAAADI. CDR3 nucleotide sequence: TGCGCCAGCAGTGAGCCGAGGGACGCTAATGAAAAACTGTTTTTT. Residues: CASSEPRDANEKLFF.

DNA for the CDR3: TGTGCCAGCAGCTTAACGGGGGAAAATCCCCTCGGGGAGCTGTTTTTT. This gives the protein CASSLTGENPLGELFF. The chain couples TRBV11-3 to TRBJ2-2; tentative D call: TRBD2 (6 bases). CDR3 length: 16 residues. The ends were cut back, 2 bases at V and 7 bases at J, with 17 bases in the middle. The V gene's germline CDR1 is SGHNT and CDR2 YENEEA.

This clone was found once. V gene TRBV28 combines with J gene TRBJ1-1; 7 bases line up with TRBD1. This CDR3 has 14 residues. V was pared by 6 bases and J by 1 base, with 5 bases of the junction left unmatched. CDR1 and CDR2 from the germline V gene are MDHEN and SYDVKM. The DNA of the CDR3 is TGTGCCAGCAGCACGACAGGGACGAACACTGAAGCTTTCTTT. Protein: CASSTTGTNTEAFF.

V is TRBV5-1 and J is TRBJ2-5, with a possible D match to TRBD1 (5 bases). The CDR3 has 16 residues. V was clipped by 3 bases and J by 5 bases, with 20 bases between them. Germline assignment: CDR1 SGHRS and CDR2 YFSETQ. CDR3 residues: CASSSGTGRREETQYF. The DNA of the CDR3 is TGCGCCAGCAGCTCTGGAACAGGTAGGAGAGAGGAGACCCAGTACTTC. The complete variable domain, with remaining parts taken from reference TRBV5-1 and TRBJ2-5, reads KAGVTQTPRYLIKTRGQQVTLSCSPISGHRSVSWYQQTPGQGLQFLFEYFSETQRNKGNFPGRFSGRQFSNSRSEMNVSTLELGDSALYLCASSSGTGRREETQYFGPGTRLLVL.

The chain uses TRBV5-6 and TRBJ1-1; D is ambiguous. The CDR3 is 11 residues long. Germline-derived CDR1 and CDR2 are SGHDT and YYEEEE. The V and J ends lost 2 bases and 11 bases respectively, with 10 bases between them. This CDR3 reads CASSFEQRAFF. CDR3 bases: TGTGCCAGCAGCTTCGAACAGCGGGCTTTCTTT.

The chain combines TRBV11-2 with TRBJ2-7, with a weak D call TRBD1 (6 bases). Germline V CDR1 and CDR2: SGHAT, FQNNGV. Trimming took 2 bases from V and 0 from J, leaving 11 bases between them. This CDR3 spans 15 amino acids. CDR3 sequence reads: CASSLIRTVSYEQYF. For the CDR3, the DNA is TGTGCCAGCAGCTTAATCAGGACAGTCTCCTACGAGCAGTACTTC.

This clone was counted a few times. The rearrangement joins TRBV6-5 to TRBJ1-6; D gene uncertain. Between the trimmed V and J ends, which lost 2 bases and 4 bases, there was a span of 9 bases. The V gene's germline CDR1 is MNHEY and CDR2 SVGAGI. This CDR3 has 15 amino acids. The DNA of the CDR3 is TGTGCCAGCAGTTACGACGGGAGGTATAATTCACCCCTCCACTTT. It translates to CASSYDGRYNSPLHF.

The rearrangement uses TRBV6-6 and TRBJ1-3; D is unclear. Germline CDR1 MNHNY, CDR2 SVGAGI (reference sequence). Between the trimmed V and J ends, which lost 7 bases and 2 bases, there was a span of 12 bases. The CDR3 runs 14 residues. The CDR3 DNA is TGTGCCAGCACTCTCGCCCGGGCTGGAAACACCATATATTTT. Translating gives CASTLARAGNTIYF.

The chain has TRBV30 and TRBJ2-5; weak D call: TRBD2 (6 bases). The CDR3 runs to 13 residues. The V end lost 0 bases, the J end lost 7 bases, and 12 bases lay between the germline ends. Germline V gene lookup returns CDR1 GTSNPN and CDR2 SVGIG (reference sequence). The CDR3 bases are TGTGCCTGGAGTGTAGGGACGGAGGGGACCCAGTACTTC. It codes for CAWSVGTEGTQYF.

This chain joins TRBV7-9 and TRBJ2-4; D tentatively reads TRBD1 or TRBD2 (5 bases each). The germline gives CDR1 SEHNR, CDR2 FQNEAQ (reference sequence). Trimming took 5 bases from V and 0 from J, leaving 23 bases between them. CDR3 length: 19 residues. The CDR3 sequence is CASSMGPRGRNLAKNIQYF. CDR3 sequence (DNA): TGTGCCAGCAGCATGGGACCTCGCGGAAGAAACTTAGCCAAAAACATTCAGTACTTC.

This clone has more than one count but fewer than ten. This chain connects TRBV30 to TRBJ2-2, with D maybe TRBD2 (5 bases). Trimming removed 4 bases at V and 6 bases at J, with 12 bases between. CDR3 size: 13 residues. The germline V gene has CDR1 GTSNPN and CDR2 SVGIG (reference sequence). The CDR3 sequence is CAWTLASSGELFF. The CDR3 DNA is TGTGCCTGGACTCTAGCCTCATCCGGGGAGCTGTTTTTT.

This clone has only a few counts. V usage is TRBV7-6 and J usage is TRBJ2-3; D is possibly TRBD2 (6 bases). V dropped 3 bases and J dropped 2 bases, with 9 bases sitting between them. This CDR3 contains 14 residues. CDR1 and CDR2 (germline): SGHVS, FNYEAQ. The CDR3, as DNA: TGTGCCAGCAGCTTGCGGGGCAACACAGATACGCAGTATTTT. Amino acids: CASSLRGNTDTQYF.

The chain uses TRBV7-2 and TRBJ1-1, with 9 bases fitting TRBD1. This CDR3 region has 11 residues. With 5 bases clipped from V and 10 bases from J, the junction kept 2 bases outside the gene matches. The germline V gene has CDR1 SGHTA and CDR2 FQGNSA. The CDR3 sequence: CASSRDRAAFF. The CDR3 DNA reads as TGTGCCAGCAGCCGGGACAGGGCAGCTTTCTTT.

The chain is built from TRBV7-2 and TRBJ2-7; 10 positions match TRBD1. CDR1 is SGHTA and CDR2 is FQGNSA in the germline V gene. This CDR3 is 15 amino acids long. After removal of 5 bases from V and 4 bases from J, the junction contained 8 bases not matched to a gene. CDR3 bases: TGTGCCAGCAGCCGCCAGGGACAGGGGTTATACGAGCAGTACTTC. The encoded protein is CASSRQGQGLYEQYF.